Presented here are 13 T cell receptor beta chains from one specimen sequenced in a study of blood T cells in healthy people across ages. Through a sample-barcoded 5' primer and a J-beta primer mix, a second PCR was run for roughly 7 to 11 cycles. TCRdb independently ran MiXCR on the 5' RACE reads; one entry per CDR3 protein. Of about 670,000 distinct CDR3 sequences listed, roughly half are singletons. The sequenced sample was blood. These TCRs come from a woman older than 75 in good health.

This rearrangement joins TRBV11-2 to TRBJ2-2; maybe TRBD2 (5 bases). The CDR3 totals 15 residues. Trimming stripped 1 base from V and 5 bases from J, with 11 bases between. CDR1 and CDR2 (germline): SGHAT, FQNNGV. DNA for the CDR3: TGTGCCAGCAGCTTAGGGCCCCGAGGGACCGGGGAGCTGTTTTTT. Encoded protein: CASSLGPRGTGELFF.

This clonotype was seen more than once but under ten times. The V call is TRBV11-1, the J call TRBJ2-1; D possibly matches TRBD1 or TRBD2 (5 bases each). V shed 5 bases and J shed 10 bases, with 15 bases lying between them. The V gene's germline CDR1 is SGHAT and CDR2 FQDESV (reference sequence). The CDR3 consists of 13 residues. This chain's CDR3 is CASSLMGTQEQFF. The CDR3 DNA reads TGTGCCAGCAGCCTAATGGGGACCCAAGAGCAGTTCTTC.

This clonotype was recorded a few times. V is TRBV20-1 and J is TRBJ2-1; D ambiguous. CDR1 and CDR2 from the germline V gene are DFQATT and SNEGSKA (reference sequence). CDR3 length: 16 residues. V shed 1 base and J shed 0 bases, with 13 bases lying between them. The DNA for the CDR3 is TGCAGTGCTAGAGCAGACGGATCCACCTCCTACAATGAGCAGTTCTTC. It encodes CSARADGSTSYNEQFF.

The chain carries TRBV9 and TRBJ2-2; 9 bases are a match to TRBD2. Unmatched junction bases numbered 2, after V lost 2 bases and J lost 0 bases. CDR1 is SGDLS and CDR2 is YYNGEE in the germline V gene. The CDR3 sequence is 16 residues long. This CDR3 is CASSVLAGANTGELFF. DNA for the CDR3: TGTGCCAGCAGCGTCTTAGCGGGAGCGAACACCGGGGAGCTGTTTTTT.

The chain is built from TRBV20-1 and TRBJ2-5; weak D call: TRBD1 (6 bases). The CDR3 sequence is 13 residues long. Germline V CDR1 and CDR2: DFQATT, SNEGSKA (reference sequence). V was pared by 6 bases and J by 5 bases, with 16 bases between. CDR3 DNA: TGCAGTGCACCCAAGGACAGTGGGGAGACCCAGTACTTC. Translated, it gives CSAPKDSGETQYF.

The V call is TRBV6-6, the J call TRBJ2-7; 12 nucleotides line up with TRBD2. V gave up 6 bases and J gave up 1 base; unmatched junction bases: 10. Germline V gives CDR1 MNHNY, CDR2 SVGAGI (reference sequence). CDR3 length equals 17 residues. Here the CDR3 reads CASRGSRTSGKSYEQYF. The CDR3 bases are TGTGCCAGCAGGGGCTCGAGGACTAGCGGGAAATCCTACGAGCAGTACTTC.

The rearrangement joins TRBV29-1 to TRBJ1-2; tentative D call: TRBD1 (5 bases). Germline loops: CDR1 SQVTM, CDR2 ANQGSEA. V lost 6 bases and J lost 5, with 13 bases in between. This CDR3 region has 12 residues. The CDR3 protein is CSVKTDRYGYTF. In nucleotides, the CDR3 is TGCAGCGTAAAGACAGATCGGTATGGCTACACCTTC.

In regard to this clonotype: A single base separates this from a much larger clone, so it may be a read error. The chain joins TRBV5-4 to TRBJ2-2; D remains unclear. Germline CDR1 is SGHNT and CDR2 is YYREEE (reference sequence). The V end was cut by 5 bases, the J end by 0 bases, with 5 bases between. The CDR3 has 13 residues. CDR3 sequence (DNA): TGTGCCAGCAGTTTCCCGAACACCGGGGAGCTGTTTTTT. It encodes CASSFPNTGELFF.

The sample holds one count of this clonotype. One base away lies a much larger clone, so this may be a sequencing read error. V and J are TRBV5-1 and TRBJ2-1; 8 positions match TRBD1. The length of the CDR3 is 14 residues. CDR1 SGHRS and CDR2 YFSETQ come from the germline V gene. The CDR3 DNA follows: TGCGCCAGCAGCCCCAGGGGGCTCTACAAGGAGCAGTTCTTC. It codes for CASSPRGLYKEQFF.

The V gene is TRBV20-1, the J gene TRBJ1-2; D is possibly TRBD1 (5 bases). The CDR3 sequence is 15 residues long. Germline V gene data show CDR1 as DFQATT and CDR2 as SNEGSKA (reference sequence). V shed 1 base and J shed 7 bases, with 19 bases lying between them. CDR3 protein: CSARGLRAGDSGYTF. The DNA of the CDR3 is TGCAGTGCTAGAGGTCTGAGGGCGGGGGACTCTGGCTACACCTTC.

This clonotype has ten or more counts. This chain joins TRBV4-1 and TRBJ1-2; maybe TRBD1 (6 bases). V dropped 5 bases and J dropped 7 bases, with 20 bases sitting between them. The CDR3 is 15 amino acids. Germline V gene sequence: CDR1 MGHRA, CDR2 YSYEKL. This chain's CDR3 is CASSSQSGAPRGYTF. CDR3 DNA sequence: TGCGCCAGCAGCTCCCAGTCAGGGGCGCCGCGTGGCTACACCTTC.

The chain employs TRBV12-3 or TRBV12-4 and TRBJ1-2; D is ambiguous. The V and J ends lost 8 bases and 8 bases respectively, with 15 bases between them. This CDR3 contains 12 residues. CDR3 region: CASRARFFGYTF. As DNA, the CDR3 is TGTGCCAGCCGAGCGCGTTTCTTCGGCTACACCTTC.

This clonotype was picked up many times. In DNA form, the CDR3 reads TGTGCCAGCAGTCCAGGCGGTTATGAGCAGTTCTTC. Translating it yields CASSPGGYEQFF. The chain is built from TRBV27 and TRBJ2-1, with D uncertain. CDR1 MNHEY and CDR2 SMNVEV come from the germline V gene (reference sequence). With 5 bases removed from V and 8 bases from J, the gap between germline ends came to 10 bases. This CDR3 contains 12 residues.